Below are 24 T cell receptor beta chains sequenced from a single sample in a study of T cells in Graves' hyperthyroidism and ophthalmopathy. TCR beta CDR3 regions were amplified from RNA. TCR CDR3 regions were first amplified by RT-PCR with HTBI primers. A single record per CDR3 protein comes from TCRdb applying MiXCR to the multiplex PCR reads. The sample has approximately 260,000 distinct CDR3 sequences, 15% seen once. Sequenced sample: blood. The receptors were gathered from a woman aged 50 to 60 with Graves' hyperthyroidism that later progressed to Graves' ophthalmopathy.

The chain recombines TRBV12-3 or TRBV12-4 with TRBJ1-3; 9 bases are shared with TRBD1. The ends lost 8 bases at V and 0 bases at J; junction bases unmatched: 23. The CDR3 has 21 residues. The CDR3 here is CASRKPSGTGISDLSGNTIYF. CDR3 nucleotides: TGTGCCAGCCGCAAACCGTCCGGGACAGGGATCTCTGACCTCTCTGGAAACACCATATATTTT.

The table lists this clonotype with many counts. This chain links TRBV28 with TRBJ2-7, with a weak D call TRBD2 (5 bases). CDR3 size: 16 residues. Trimming cost V 4 bases and J 0 bases, with 16 bases left between them. Looked up from germline, CDR1 is MDHEN and CDR2 is SYDVKM. CDR3 in amino acids: CASSSTESGASYEQYF. CDR3 nucleotides: TGTGCCAGCAGTTCTACCGAGAGCGGAGCCTCCTACGAGCAGTACTTC.

This clonotype came up a few times. J is TRBJ2-2 and V is TRBV5-8; 9 positions agree with TRBD2. The germline gives CDR1 SGHTS, CDR2 YDEGEE. V lost 4 bases and J lost 7; bases outside the gene matches: 17. The CDR3 is 18 amino acids. The CDR3 is CASSHALIAGVGVGELFF. The CDR3 bases are TGTGCCAGCAGCCATGCGCTAATAGCGGGAGTGGGTGTCGGGGAGCTGTTTTTT.

This clonotype was recorded a few times. The chain joins TRBV4-1 to TRBJ2-5; no clear D gene. Germline V gene data show CDR1 as MGHRA and CDR2 as YSYEKL. The CDR3 totals 14 residues. Trimming removed 0 bases from V and 8 bases from J, with 13 bases in between. The CDR3 DNA reads TGCGCCAGCAGCCAAGAAGAGATAGGTACAACCCAGTACTTC. Encoded protein: CASSQEEIGTTQYF.

This clonotype occurred many times. J is TRBJ1-1 and V is TRBV24-1; D is unclear. Trimming left V 4 bases short and J 2 bases short, with 7 bases between. The CDR3 has 13 amino acids. Germline assignment: CDR1 KGHDR and CDR2 SFDVKD. The CDR3 region has the DNA TGTGCCACCAGTGACCAGATAAACACTGAAGCTTTCTTT. Translation: CATSDQINTEAFF.

The chain carries TRBV7-6 and TRBJ2-1, with D perhaps matching TRBD1 or TRBD2 (5 bases each). The V and J ends lost 2 bases and 14 bases respectively, with 13 bases between them. Per germline, CDR1 SGHVS and CDR2 FNYEAQ. The CDR3 consists of 12 residues. The CDR3: CASSLLAGRKFF. The CDR3 nucleotides read TGTGCCAGCAGCTTACTGGCAGGGAGAAAGTTCTTC.

This clonotype has a handful of counts. The V call is TRBV5-1, the J call TRBJ2-7; 11 bases match TRBD2. The germline gives CDR1 SGHRS, CDR2 YFSETQ. This CDR3 has 15 amino acids. The V segment lost 1 base and the J segment 6 bases; nucleotides outside the gene matches: 6. CDR3 protein: CASSLLLAGATEQYF. The CDR3 DNA is TGCGCCAGCAGCTTGTTACTAGCGGGAGCAACCGAGCAGTACTTC.

This clonotype was observed at least ten times. The chain joins TRBV9 to TRBJ1-1; D not resolved. CDR3 length: 14 residues. Germline loops: CDR1 SGDLS, CDR2 YYNGEE. Deletions cut 0 bases from V and 5 bases from J, with 11 bases between. The CDR3 DNA reads TGTGCCAGCAGCGTAGCATTCAGTGGGACTGAAGCTTTCTTT. Encoded protein: CASSVAFSGTEAFF.

This clonotype was detected ten times or more. The rearrangement uses TRBV18 and TRBJ2-7; 14 nucleotides agree with TRBD2. This CDR3 comprises 17 residues. With V trimmed by 4 bases and J by 0 bases, 5 bases remained unmatched. Germline lookup yields CDR1 KGHSH and CDR2 LQKENI. The DNA for the CDR3 is TGTGCCAGCTCACTGTGGACTAGCGGGGGGAGCTCCTACGAGCAGTACTTC. Its protein is CASSLWTSGGSSYEQYF.

This clonotype was counted at least ten times. The rearrangement joins TRBV5-5 to TRBJ1-1, with D unclear. Trimming removed 2 bases at V and 0 bases at J, with 5 bases between. The CDR3 sequence is 13 residues long. CDR1 is SGHKS and CDR2 is YYEKEE in the germline V gene (reference sequence). Here the CDR3 DNA reads TGTGCCAGCAGCTTTGGGCTGAACACTGAAGCTTTCTTT. It codes for CASSFGLNTEAFF.

This clonotype was observed many times. The chain carries TRBV5-1 and TRBJ1-1; 10 positions agree with TRBD1. The junction had 10 bases not matched to a gene; V was cut back by 4 bases and J by 4 bases. CDR1 is SGHRS and CDR2 is YFSETQ in the germline V gene. CDR3 length: 16 residues. CDR3 nucleotides: TGCGCCAGCAGCCGTGGGACAGGGGACGGATCCACTGAAGCTTTCTTT. Translated, it gives CASSRGTGDGSTEAFF.

In this sample, this clonotype turned up many times. J is TRBJ2-3 and V is TRBV5-1; 10 bases are shared with TRBD2. V trimming: 3 bases; J trimming: 4 bases; junction bases outside the gene matches: 11. This CDR3 has 17 residues. Germline loops: CDR1 SGHRS, CDR2 YFSETQ. CDR3 bases: TGCGCCAGCAGCTCAAGGGGGACTAGCGTATTCCCAGATACGCAGTATTTT. Translation gives CASSSRGTSVFPDTQYF.

This clonotype was observed at least ten times. CDR3 bases: TGCGCGTTGACTAGCGGCTCCTACGAGCAGTACTTC. It specifies CALTSGSYEQYF. The chain combines TRBV20-1 with TRBJ2-7; 9 nucleotides align to TRBD2. From germline, CDR1 is DFQATT and CDR2 SNEGSKA (reference sequence). CDR3 length: 12 residues.

This clonotype came up many times. The chain links TRBV3-1 to TRBJ2-5, with D perhaps matching TRBD1 (5 bases). Trimming pared 5 bases from V and 4 bases from J, leaving 14 bases between. This CDR3 comprises 14 residues. Germline V lookup: CDR1 LGHDT, CDR2 YNNKEL (reference sequence). DNA for the CDR3: TGTGCCAGCAGCTCCCCCTGGGGCCGAGAGACCCAGTACTTC. As protein: CASSSPWGRETQYF.

The rearrangement links TRBV20-1 to TRBJ1-4; D is unresolved. CDR1 and CDR2 from the germline V gene are DFQATT and SNEGSKA (reference sequence). V was pared by 0 bases and J by 6 bases, with 11 bases between. The CDR3 extends over 14 amino acids. CDR3: CSARDLRRDEKLFF. CDR3 nucleotide sequence: TGCAGTGCTAGAGATCTCAGGCGGGATGAAAAACTGTTTTTT.

Many counts were recorded for this clonotype. J is TRBJ2-7 and V is TRBV28; D is uncertain. Germline V CDR1 and CDR2: MDHEN, SYDVKM. The CDR3 has 12 amino acids. V dropped 2 bases and J dropped 6 bases, with 8 bases sitting between them. Here the CDR3 reads CASSLRALEQYF. CDR3 coding DNA: TGTGCCAGCAGTTTACGTGCCCTCGAGCAGTACTTC.

This clonotype was seen repeatedly, ten times or more. J is TRBJ2-7 and V is TRBV10-3, with 7 bases that match TRBD2. This CDR3 spans 16 amino acids. Germline V gives CDR1 ENHRY, CDR2 SYGVKD. The V segment lost 4 bases and the J segment 3 bases; nucleotides outside the gene matches: 12. The CDR3 is CAISVPRGGSSYEQYF. The DNA of the CDR3 is TGTGCCATCAGTGTCCCTCGGGGCGGGAGTAGCTACGAGCAGTACTTC.

This clonotype was seen ten or more times. The chain links TRBV18 to TRBJ1-2; D is undetermined. Trimming cost V 6 bases and J 9 bases, with 23 bases left between them. This CDR3 has 15 residues. Germline V gene lookup returns CDR1 KGHSH and CDR2 LQKENI. For the CDR3, the DNA is TGTGCCAGCTCCCTCCCCTTGGTATCCGGGCAAAGCTACACCTTC. Protein sequence: CASSLPLVSGQSYTF.

The chain links TRBV5-1 to TRBJ2-2; 9 bases are shared with TRBD1. Germline-derived CDR1 and CDR2 are SGHRS and YFSETQ. The CDR3 is 15 amino acids. The trim removed 7 bases at V and 1 base at J, leaving 5 bases unmatched. The DNA for the CDR3 is TGCGCCAGCGGCTGGGGACAGGGGAACACCGGGGAGCTGTTTTTT. As protein: CASGWGQGNTGELFF.

This clonotype was counted at least ten times. The chain employs TRBV2 and TRBJ1-1; TRBD1 is a possible D gene (6 bases). There are 15 residues in the CDR3. V lost 1 base to trimming and J lost 4 bases, with 13 bases between them. CDR1 and CDR2 (germline): SNHLY, FYNNEI. In DNA, the CDR3 is TGTGCCAGCAGTGAAGAGGAGGGGGGGGGCACTGAAGCTTTCTTT. This sequence encodes CASSEEEGGGTEAFF.

Points on this clonotype: This sequence may be a read error, since a much larger clone differs from it by one base. V gene TRBV27 combines with J gene TRBJ2-1; 8 positions agree with TRBD2. The CDR3 extends over 14 amino acids. The V and J ends lost 7 bases and 11 bases, in that order; junction bases with no gene match: 13. Germline V gives CDR1 MNHEY, CDR2 SMNVEV (reference sequence). The CDR3 nucleotides are TGTGCCAGCAAAGAGCGGGAGCATCTTAATAAGCAGTTCTTC. Amino acids: CASKEREHLNKQFF.

This clonotype was counted ten times or more. The gene calls are TRBV2 and TRBJ2-3, with a possible D match to TRBD2 (6 bases). The V gene lost 7 bases and the J gene lost 5 bases, with 16 bases spanning the gap. The germline V gene encodes CDR1 SNHLY and CDR2 FYNNEI. CDR3 length: 14 residues. The CDR3 DNA follows: TGTGCCAGCACCGCAGGAGGGGCGGGAGATACGCAGTATTTT. Translation gives CASTAGGAGDTQYF.

This clonotype was found many times. The gene calls are TRBV11-3 and TRBJ2-1; 8 nucleotides agree with TRBD2. The junction had 2 bases not matched to a gene; V was cut back by 0 bases and J by 4 bases. This CDR3 comprises 15 residues. Germline CDR1 is SGHNT and CDR2 is YENEEA. The CDR3 is CASSLDSGDYNEQFF. DNA for the CDR3: TGTGCCAGCAGCTTAGATAGCGGGGATTACAATGAGCAGTTCTTC.

In its sample, this clonotype was seen many times. The chain is built from TRBV18 and TRBJ1-2; D is unresolved. V lost 2 bases and J 0 bases, leaving 13 bases between the germline ends. In germline, CDR1 is KGHSH, CDR2 LQKENI. CDR3 length equals 16 residues. As DNA, the CDR3 is TGTGCCAGCTCACCATGGACGGACCTCCCTAACTATGGCTACACCTTC. Protein sequence: CASSPWTDLPNYGYTF.